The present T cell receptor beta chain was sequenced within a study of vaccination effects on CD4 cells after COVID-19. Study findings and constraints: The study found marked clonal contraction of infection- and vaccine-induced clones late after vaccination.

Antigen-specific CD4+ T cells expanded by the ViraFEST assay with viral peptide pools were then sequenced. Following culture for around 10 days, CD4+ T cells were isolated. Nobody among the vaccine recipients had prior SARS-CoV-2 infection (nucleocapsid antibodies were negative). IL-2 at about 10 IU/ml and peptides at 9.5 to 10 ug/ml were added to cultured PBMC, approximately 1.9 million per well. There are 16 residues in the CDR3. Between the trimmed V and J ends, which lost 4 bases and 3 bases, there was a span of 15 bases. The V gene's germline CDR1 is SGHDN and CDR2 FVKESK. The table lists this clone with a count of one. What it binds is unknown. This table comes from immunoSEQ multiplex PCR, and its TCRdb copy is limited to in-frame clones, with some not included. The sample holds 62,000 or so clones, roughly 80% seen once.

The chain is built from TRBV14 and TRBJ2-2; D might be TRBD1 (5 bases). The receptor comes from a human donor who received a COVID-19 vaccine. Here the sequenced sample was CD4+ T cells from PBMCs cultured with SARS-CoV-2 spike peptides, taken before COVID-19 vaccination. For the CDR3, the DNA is TGTGCCAGCAGCCTTCAAAGGAGACAGCACACCGGGGAGCTGTTTTTT. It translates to CASSLQRRQHTGELFF.